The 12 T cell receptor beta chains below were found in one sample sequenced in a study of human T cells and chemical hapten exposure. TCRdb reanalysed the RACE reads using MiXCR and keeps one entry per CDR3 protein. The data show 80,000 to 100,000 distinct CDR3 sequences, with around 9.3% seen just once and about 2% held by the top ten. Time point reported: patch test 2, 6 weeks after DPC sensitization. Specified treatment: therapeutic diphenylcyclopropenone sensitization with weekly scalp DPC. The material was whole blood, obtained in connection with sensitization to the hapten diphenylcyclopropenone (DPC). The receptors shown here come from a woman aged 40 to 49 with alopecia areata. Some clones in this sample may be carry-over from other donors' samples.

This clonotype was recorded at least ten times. DNA of the CDR3: TGTGCCAGCAGTTACCTGCGGGGCACCACCTACGAGCAGTACTTC. Protein product: CASSYLRGTTYEQYF. The chain is built from TRBV6-2 or TRBV6-3 and TRBJ2-7; D might be TRBD2 (6 bases). The CDR3 contains 15 residues. V was clipped by 2 bases and J by 2 bases, with 13 bases between them. Germline CDR1 MNHEY, CDR2 SVGEGT.

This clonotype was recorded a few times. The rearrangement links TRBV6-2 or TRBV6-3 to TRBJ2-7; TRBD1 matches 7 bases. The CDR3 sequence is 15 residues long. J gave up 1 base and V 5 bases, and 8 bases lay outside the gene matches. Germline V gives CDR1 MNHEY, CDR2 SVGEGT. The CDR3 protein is CASSVRQGPSYEQYF. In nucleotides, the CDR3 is TGTGCCAGCAGTGTCAGACAGGGCCCATCCTACGAGCAGTACTTC.

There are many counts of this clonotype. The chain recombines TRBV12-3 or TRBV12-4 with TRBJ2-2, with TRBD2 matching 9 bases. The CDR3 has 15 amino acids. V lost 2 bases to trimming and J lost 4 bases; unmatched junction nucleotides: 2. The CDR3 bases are TGTGCCAGCAGTTTAAGACTAGCGGCCACCGGGGAGCTGTTTTTT. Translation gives CASSLRLAATGELFF.

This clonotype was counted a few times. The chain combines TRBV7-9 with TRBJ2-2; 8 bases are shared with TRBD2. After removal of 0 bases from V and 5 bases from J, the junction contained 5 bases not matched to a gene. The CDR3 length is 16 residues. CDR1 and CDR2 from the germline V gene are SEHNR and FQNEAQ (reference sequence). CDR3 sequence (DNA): TGTGCCAGCAGCTTAGCCAGCAGCGGGAGAACCGGGGAGCTGTTTTTT. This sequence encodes CASSLASSGRTGELFF.

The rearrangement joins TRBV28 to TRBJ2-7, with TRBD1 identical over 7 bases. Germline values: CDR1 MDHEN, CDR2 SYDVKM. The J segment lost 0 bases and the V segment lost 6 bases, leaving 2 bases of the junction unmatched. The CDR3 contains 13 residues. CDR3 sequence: CASRDRSSYEQYF. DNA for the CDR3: TGTGCCAGCAGGGACAGGAGCTCCTACGAGCAGTACTTC.

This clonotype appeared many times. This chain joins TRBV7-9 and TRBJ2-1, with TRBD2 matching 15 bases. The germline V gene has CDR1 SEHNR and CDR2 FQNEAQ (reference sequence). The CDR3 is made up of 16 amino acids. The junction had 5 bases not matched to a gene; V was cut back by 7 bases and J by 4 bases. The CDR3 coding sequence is TGTGCCAGCAACGGACTAGCGGGAGGGCCTTACAATGAGCAGTTCTTC. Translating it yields CASNGLAGGPYNEQFF.

CDR3 residues: CASSLALLAGTDTQYF. Written as DNA, the CDR3 is TGTGCCAGCAGCTTAGCCCTGCTAGCGGGCACAGATACGCAGTATTTT. The gene calls are TRBV7-2 and TRBJ2-3; TRBD2 agrees at 7 bases. Trimming at V came to 0 bases and at J to 1 base, leaving 4 bases not matched to a gene. Germline V gene lookup returns CDR1 SGHTA and CDR2 FQGNSA. This CDR3 spans 16 amino acids.

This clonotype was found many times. CDR3 sequence: CASSSGTEQYF. CDR3 DNA sequence: TGTGCCAGCAGCTCAGGGACCGAGCAGTACTTC. This rearrangement joins TRBV28 to TRBJ2-7; the D call may be TRBD1 or TRBD2 (5 bases each). V lost 6 bases, J lost 6 bases, and 9 bases lay in between. The CDR3 is made up of 11 amino acids. The germline V gene encodes CDR1 MDHEN and CDR2 SYDVKM.

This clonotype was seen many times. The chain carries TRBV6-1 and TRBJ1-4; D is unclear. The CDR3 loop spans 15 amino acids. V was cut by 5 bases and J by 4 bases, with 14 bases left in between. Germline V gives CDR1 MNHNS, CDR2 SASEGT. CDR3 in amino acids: CASSPAGSGNEKLFF. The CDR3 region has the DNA TGTGCCAGCAGTCCGGCGGGTAGCGGTAATGAAAAACTGTTTTTT.

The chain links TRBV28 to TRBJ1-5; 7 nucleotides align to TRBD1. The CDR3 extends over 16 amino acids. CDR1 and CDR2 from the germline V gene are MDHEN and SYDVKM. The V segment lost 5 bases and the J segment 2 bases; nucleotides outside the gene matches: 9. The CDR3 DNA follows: TGTGCCAGCAGTCTTCAGCAGACAGGGCGCAATCAGCCCCAGCATTTT. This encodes CASSLQQTGRNQPQHF.

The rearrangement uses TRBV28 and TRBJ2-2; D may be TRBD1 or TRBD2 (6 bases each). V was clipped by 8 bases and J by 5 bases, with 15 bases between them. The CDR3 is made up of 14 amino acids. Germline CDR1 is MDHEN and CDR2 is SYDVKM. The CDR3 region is CASCLGGGTGELFF. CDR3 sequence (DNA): TGTGCCAGCTGCCTAGGAGGGGGGACCGGGGAGCTGTTTTTT.

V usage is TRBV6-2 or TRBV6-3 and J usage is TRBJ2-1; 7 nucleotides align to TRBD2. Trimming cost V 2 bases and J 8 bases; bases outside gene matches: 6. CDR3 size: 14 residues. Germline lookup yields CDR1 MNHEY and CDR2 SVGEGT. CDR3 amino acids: CASSYPGGSDEQFF. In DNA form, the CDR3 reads TGTGCCAGCAGTTACCCGGGAGGCTCGGATGAGCAGTTCTTC.